The next 13 T cell receptor beta chains were all read from a single sample in a study of cytomegalovirus exposure and HLA in healthy donors. The PCR used 60 Vbeta and 13 Jbeta primers. TCRdb's table, derived via immunoSEQ multiplex PCR, lists solely in-frame clones and lacks some. The table lists 65,000 to 85,000 clones, roughly 89% of them singletons, with just under 2% in the top ten. The source material was PBMCs. These receptors came from a young woman in good health and CMV-seronegative.

This chain connects TRBV19 to TRBJ2-1, with 12 bases identical to TRBD2. The CDR3 is 18 amino acids. CDR1 is LNHDA and CDR2 is SQIVND in the germline V gene (reference sequence). The junction had 11 bases not matched to a gene; V was cut back by 5 bases and J by 3 bases. The CDR3 coding sequence is TGTGCCAGTAGTCGGCCCGGGACTAGCGGGCGTGGCTACAATGAGCAGTTCTTC. It is translated as CASSRPGTSGRGYNEQFF.

The genes are TRBV6-1 and TRBJ2-1; possible D gene TRBD2, 6 bases. This CDR3 has 14 amino acids. CDR1 is MNHNS, CDR2 SASEGT, per germline. Deletions cut 8 bases from V and 2 bases from J, with 13 bases between. The CDR3 nucleotides read TGTGCCAGCGCCGTCGTAGCGGCCTACAATGAGCAGTTCTTC. Translation: CASAVVAAYNEQFF.

The chain uses TRBV10-3 and TRBJ1-2, with 8 bases matching TRBD1. The CDR3 covers 13 residues. Germline V lookup: CDR1 ENHRY, CDR2 SYGVKD. The J segment lost 0 bases and the V segment lost 10 bases, leaving 4 bases of the junction unmatched. The CDR3 loop reads CATAGGTNYGYTF. The CDR3 nucleotides read TGTGCCACCGCAGGGGGCACTAACTATGGCTACACCTTC.

The CDR3, as DNA: TGCGCCAGCAGCTCGGACAGGGCTGAAAAACTGTTTTTT. This translates into CASSSDRAEKLFF. The genes are TRBV5-1 and TRBJ1-4, with 8 positions matching TRBD1. The length of the CDR3 is 13 residues. V lost 3 bases to trimming and J lost 7 bases; unmatched junction nucleotides: 2. Germline CDR1 is SGHRS and CDR2 is YFSETQ.

V is TRBV2 and J is TRBJ2-2; 7 bases map to TRBD1. Germline assignment: CDR1 SNHLY and CDR2 FYNNEI. The V and J ends lost 3 bases and 6 bases, in that order; junction bases with no gene match: 7. The CDR3 runs to 15 residues. In nucleotides, the CDR3 is TGTGCCAGCAGTGAGGAGCACAGGGGACCCGGGGAGCTGTTTTTT. Amino acid sequence: CASSEEHRGPGELFF.

The CDR3 DNA reads TGTGCCAGCAGGCGACTAGCGCCAAGCACAGATACGCAGTATTTT. Translated: CASRRLAPSTDTQYF. The genes are TRBV27 and TRBJ2-3, with 8 bases matching TRBD2. The CDR3 length is 15 residues. V shed 6 bases and J 0 bases; nucleotides not matched to a gene: 5. Germline loops: CDR1 MNHEY, CDR2 SMNVEV (reference sequence).

V and J are TRBV19 and TRBJ2-7; TRBD2 aligns across 11 bases. Germline V gene sequence: CDR1 LNHDA, CDR2 SQIVND (reference sequence). V was pared by 11 bases and J by 2 bases, with 5 bases of the junction left unmatched. This CDR3 spans 13 amino acids. The CDR3: CACGTSGAYEQYF. CDR3 nucleotides: TGTGCCTGTGGGACTAGCGGAGCCTACGAGCAGTACTTC.

This clone showed up just a few times. The chain links TRBV9 to TRBJ2-7, with 11 bases identical to TRBD2. The V segment lost 0 bases and the J segment 4 bases; nucleotides outside the gene matches: 3. CDR3 length: 15 amino acids. CDR1 and CDR2 from the germline V gene are SGDLS and YYNGEE. CDR3 sequence reads: CASSVGPSGGYEQYF. The DNA of the CDR3 is TGTGCCAGCAGCGTAGGACCTAGCGGGGGGTACGAGCAGTACTTC.

The chain uses TRBV7-2 and TRBJ1-1, with a tentative D call TRBD1 (6 bases). The V gene's germline CDR1 is SGHTA and CDR2 FQGNSA. V dropped 4 bases and J dropped 0 bases, with 15 bases sitting between them. This CDR3 is built from 16 residues. In nucleotides, the CDR3 is TGTGCCAGCAGCTCCCCGCCAGGGGCGATGAACACTGAAGCTTTCTTT. Translating it yields CASSSPPGAMNTEAFF. Filled out from reference TRBV7-2 and TRBJ1-1, the complete variable domain reads GAGVSQSPSNKVTEKGKDVELRCDPISGHTALYWYRQSLGQGLEFLIYFQGNSAPDKSGLPSDRFSAERTGGSVSTLTIQRTQQEDSAVYLCASSSPPGAMNTEAFFGQGTRLTVV.

CDR3 in amino acids: CASSQGGPTDTQYF. The CDR3 nucleotides are TGTGCCAGCAGCCAGGGAGGGCCCACAGATACGCAGTATTTT. The V and J genes are TRBV6-5 and TRBJ2-3, with 7 bases that match TRBD2. The J segment lost 2 bases and the V segment lost 6 bases, leaving 5 bases of the junction unmatched. Germline CDR1 is MNHEY and CDR2 is SVGAGI. The CDR3 sequence is 14 residues long.

The V gene is TRBV25-1, the J gene TRBJ2-7; D possibly corresponds to TRBD2 (7 bases). Germline assignment: CDR1 MGHDK and CDR2 SYGVNS. The ends were cut back, 3 bases at V and 5 bases at J, with 17 bases in the middle. The CDR3 contains 15 residues. CDR3 protein: CASSEDRGAQNEQYF. CDR3 nucleotide sequence: TGTGCCAGCAGTGAGGATCGGGGGGCGCAAAACGAGCAGTACTTC.

This chain uses TRBV2 with TRBJ1-2; D not resolved. Germline CDR1 is SNHLY and CDR2 is FYNNEI. This CDR3 region has 11 residues. The V end lost 11 bases, the J end lost 2 bases, and 9 bases lay between the germline ends. The CDR3 protein is CAGYRNYGYTF. The CDR3 bases are TGTGCCGGATACAGAAACTATGGCTACACCTTC. Full variable domain (outside the CDR3, taken from reference TRBV2 and TRBJ1-2): EPEVTQTPSHQVTQMGQEVILRCVPISNHLYFYWYRQILGQKVEFLVSFYNNEISEKSEIFDDQFSVERPDGSNFTLKIRSTKLEDSAMYFCAGYRNYGYTFGSGTRLTVV.

This clone occurred once. The genes are TRBV4-1 and TRBJ2-7; D remains ambiguous. Between the trimmed V and J ends, which lost 2 bases and 0 bases, there was a span of 14 bases. The V gene's germline CDR1 is MGHRA and CDR2 YSYEKL. CDR3 size: 16 residues. The chain's CDR3 is CASSQSGGSSSYEQYF. DNA for the CDR3: TGCGCCAGCAGCCAATCCGGCGGATCCAGCTCCTACGAGCAGTACTTC.